A selection of T cell receptor beta chains follows, all from one sample in a study of T cells in Graves' hyperthyroidism and ophthalmopathy. TCRdb called the multiplex PCR reads again in MiXCR, with one record for every CDR3 protein. The top ten hold about 5% of the sample, which has about 420,000 distinct CDR3 sequences, roughly 15% seen once. The sample was blood. The receptors stem from a woman younger than 35 with Graves' hyperthyroidism. The CDR3 runs from the conserved cysteine through the conserved F or W. Each record gives: CDR3 protein, CDR3 DNA, D gene, clone size, V gene, J gene. The D gene is left open where the match is weak. The size of a clone is reported for some rows only, either as once, few or many, or as a class for expanded clones.

CDR3 protein: CASSEGPGPANYGYTF
CDR3 DNA: TGTGCCAGCAGCGAGGGACCAGGCCCGGCTAACTATGGCTACACCTTC
D gene: -
clone size: many
V gene: TRBV9
J gene: TRBJ1-2

CDR3 protein: CASSFASSTDTQYF
CDR3 DNA: TGTGCCAGCAGTTTTGCCTCAAGCACAGATACGCAGTATTTT
D gene: -
clone size: many
V gene: TRBV12-3/TRBV12-4
J gene: TRBJ2-3

CDR3 protein: CSAIHRGPGETQYF
CDR3 DNA: TGCAGTGCTATTCACAGGGGGCCTGGAGAGACCCAGTACTTC
D gene: TRBD1
clone size: many
V gene: TRBV20-1
J gene: TRBJ2-5

CDR3 protein: CASSYSWGALNTEAFF
CDR3 DNA: TGTGCCAGCAGTTACTCCTGGGGGGCCTTAAACACTGAAGCTTTCTTT
D gene: -
clone size: few
V gene: TRBV6-5
J gene: TRBJ1-1

CDR3 protein: CASSETGGGGEKLFF
CDR3 DNA: TGCGCCAGCAGCGAAACAGGGGGCGGAGGTGAAAAACTGTTTTTT
D gene: TRBD1
clone size: few
V gene: TRBV5-1
J gene: TRBJ1-4

CDR3 protein: CAWSGQLSGNTIYF
CDR3 DNA: TGTGCCTGGAGCGGCCAGCTCTCTGGAAACACCATATATTTT
D gene: -
clone size: -
V gene: TRBV30
J gene: TRBJ1-3

CDR3 protein: CASSLDLTSGYNEQFF
CDR3 DNA: TGTGCCAGCAGCTTAGATCTGACTAGCGGATACAATGAGCAGTTCTTC
D gene: TRBD2
clone size: many
V gene: TRBV7-2
J gene: TRBJ2-1

CDR3 protein: CASSRTQNEQFF
CDR3 DNA: TGTGCCAGCAGCCGAACTCAAAATGAGCAGTTCTTC
D gene: -
clone size: many
V gene: TRBV27
J gene: TRBJ2-1

CDR3 protein: CASSLGTSGLKNIQYF
CDR3 DNA: TGTGCCAGCAGCTTAGGAACTAGCGGCTTAAAAAACATTCAGTACTTC
D gene: TRBD2
clone size: many
V gene: TRBV11-2
J gene: TRBJ2-4

CDR3 protein: CAWSAGVGVGTNEKLFF
CDR3 DNA: TGTGCCTGGAGTGCCGGGGTTGGGGTAGGAACTAATGAAAAACTGTTTTTT
D gene: -
clone size: few
V gene: TRBV30
J gene: TRBJ1-4

CDR3 protein: CASWGGSSYEQYF
CDR3 DNA: TGTGCCAGCTGGGGCGGGAGTTCCTACGAGCAGTACTTC
D gene: TRBD2
clone size: many
V gene: TRBV2
J gene: TRBJ2-7

CDR3 protein: CSASGSNRGTQYF
CDR3 DNA: TGCAGTGCTAGCGGGAGTAATCGTGGTACGCAGTATTTT
D gene: -
clone size: many
V gene: TRBV20-1
J gene: TRBJ2-3

CDR3 protein: CASSLPGRLYDQYF
CDR3 DNA: TGTGCCAGCAGTTTGCCGGGACGGCTATACGACCAGTACTTC
D gene: -
clone size: many
V gene: TRBV28
J gene: TRBJ2-7

CDR3 protein: CASIGQGSTDTQYF
CDR3 DNA: TGTGCCAGCATCGGACAGGGGTCCACAGATACGCAGTATTTT
D gene: TRBD1
clone size: many
V gene: TRBV6-1
J gene: TRBJ2-3